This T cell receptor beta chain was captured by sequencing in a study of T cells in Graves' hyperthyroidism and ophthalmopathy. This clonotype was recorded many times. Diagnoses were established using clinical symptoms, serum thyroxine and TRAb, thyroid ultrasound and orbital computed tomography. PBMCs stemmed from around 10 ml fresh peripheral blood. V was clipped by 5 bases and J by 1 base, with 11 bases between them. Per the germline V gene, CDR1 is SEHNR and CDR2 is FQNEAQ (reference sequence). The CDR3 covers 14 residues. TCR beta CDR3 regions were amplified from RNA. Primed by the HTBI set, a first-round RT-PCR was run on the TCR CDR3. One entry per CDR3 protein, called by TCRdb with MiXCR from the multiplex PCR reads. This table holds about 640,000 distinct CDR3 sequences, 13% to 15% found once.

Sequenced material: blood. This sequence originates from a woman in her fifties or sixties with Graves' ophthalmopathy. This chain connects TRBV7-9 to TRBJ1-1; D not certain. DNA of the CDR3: TGTGCCAGCAGCCCAGTGGGCGGGAACACTGAAGCTTTCTTT. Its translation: CASSPVGGNTEAFF.